The sequence of this T cell receptor beta chain was determined in a study of T cells after yellow fever vaccination. Overall study context: The fractions with low cell numbers were processed using SMART-Seq v4 Ultra Low Input. Study-wide results and limits: Post-booster repertoires again held most primary-vaccination clones (roughly 96% CD4, over 80% CD8). Some clonotypes, a small share, were shared between CD4 and CD8 compartments.

MiXCR, run by TCRdb on the 5' RACE reads, gives a single entry per CDR3 protein. The table records approximately 550,000 distinct CDR3 sequences, roughly a fifth of them present only once. The sample holds a few counts of this clonotype. What it binds is unknown. Trimming removed 6 bases from V and 4 bases from J, with 8 bases in between. The germline V gene has CDR1 MNHEY and CDR2 SVGEGT. This CDR3 is built from 12 residues. The TCR was taken from a man aged 25-45 years who received the YFV17D yellow fever vaccine. The chain recombines TRBV6-2 or TRBV6-3 with TRBJ2-3, with D possibly being TRBD2 (6 bases). Here the sequenced sample was PBMCs, taken 15 days after the yellow fever booster vaccination. The CDR3 loop is CASSGSPDTQYF. The CDR3, as DNA: TGTGCCAGCAGCGGGAGCCCAGATACGCAGTATTTT.